This entry lists 14 T cell receptor beta chains sequenced from one sample in a study of beta chain features in type 1 diabetes. These TCRs' antigens remain unknown. Study-wide findings and caveats: Among all four CD4+ subsets, Type 1 diabetes patients had TCRB CDR3s that were moderately but significantly shorter.

The entirety of the isolated RNA underwent reverse transcription, so expressed TCRB transcripts were sequenced. The protocol was immunoSEQ multiplex PCR, while the TCRdb copy is restricted to in-frame clones and leaves out a portion. The sample includes roughly 220,000 clones, 16% of them seen just once. The sample comprised naive CD4+ T cells from blood. The origin of the receptors is a man aged 25 to 40 with type 1 diabetes.

This clone was observed a few times. This sequence joins TRBV29-1 and TRBJ1-2; D not resolved. Germline loops: CDR1 SQVTM, CDR2 ANQGSEA. CDR3 length: 12 amino acids. The V end lost 7 bases, the J end lost 5 bases, and 14 bases lay between the germline ends. CDR3 sequence (DNA): TGCAGCGCCTCACTCGCAGGTTATGGCTACACCTTC. Protein: CSASLAGYGYTF. The full variable domain, rest sourced from reference TRBV29-1 and TRBJ1-2, is SAVISQKPSRDICQRGTSLTIQCQVDSQVTMMFWYRQQPGQSLTLIATANQGSEATYESGFVIDKFPISRPNLTFSTLTVSNMSPEDSSIYLCSASLAGYGYTFGSGTRLTVV.

This clone occurred a few times. J is TRBJ2-2 and V is TRBV7-2, with a tentative D call TRBD2 (5 bases). V lost 2 bases and J lost 2, with 15 bases in between. Germline V CDR1 and CDR2: SGHTA, FQGNSA. The CDR3 runs 17 residues. The CDR3 region has the DNA TGTGCCAGCAGCTTAATAGGGTGGGAGAGCAACACCGGGGAGCTGTTTTTT. Its translation: CASSLIGWESNTGELFF.

The rearrangement links TRBV6-5 to TRBJ1-1, with D unclear. The CDR3 extends over 14 amino acids. The ends were cut back, 2 bases at V and 2 bases at J, with 9 bases in the middle. The germline V gene encodes CDR1 MNHEY and CDR2 SVGAGI. The CDR3 DNA reads as TGTGCCAGCAGTTACGGCAGTATTAACACTGAAGCTTTCTTT. It yields the protein CASSYGSINTEAFF.

The V and J genes are TRBV29-1 and TRBJ2-5; D call uncertain. This CDR3 comprises 12 residues. In germline, CDR1 is SQVTM, CDR2 ANQGSEA. Trimming pared 4 bases from V and 3 bases from J, leaving 9 bases between. CDR3 coding DNA: TGCAGCGTTGGGGGAACCGAAGAGACCCAGTACTTC. Its translation is CSVGGTEETQYF.

This sequence joins TRBV2 and TRBJ2-7; D remains ambiguous. In germline, CDR1 is SNHLY, CDR2 FYNNEI. The length of the CDR3 is 11 residues. V gave up 4 bases and J gave up 10 bases, with 11 bases separating them. DNA for the CDR3: TGTGCCAGCAGTGCCGGCCCCGGCCAGTACTTC. This translates into CASSAGPGQYF.

This chain connects TRBV28 to TRBJ1-5, with TRBD1 as a possible D gene (6 bases). With 7 bases removed from V and 2 bases from J, the gap between germline ends came to 12 bases. The CDR3 has 14 residues. Germline V gives CDR1 MDHEN, CDR2 SYDVKM. Here the CDR3 reads CASTFTGRNQPQHF. CDR3 DNA: TGTGCCAGCACCTTTACAGGGCGCAATCAGCCCCAGCATTTT. Complete variable domain (other parts from reference TRBV28 and TRBJ1-5): DVKVTQSSRYLVKRTGEKVFLECVQDMDHENMFWYRQDPGLGLRLIYFSYDVKMKEKGDIPEGYSVSREKKERFSLILESASTNQTSMYLCASTFTGRNQPQHFGDGTRLSIL.

In its sample, this clone was seen a few times. This chain joins TRBV29-1 and TRBJ1-2; unclear D gene. The CDR3 is 13 amino acids. V was trimmed by 4 bases and J by 6 bases, leaving 15 bases between them. Germline lookup yields CDR1 SQVTM and CDR2 ANQGSEA. CDR3 sequence reads: CSVVWTSSNGYTF. The CDR3 DNA reads as TGCAGCGTTGTTTGGACCAGCAGCAATGGCTACACCTTC.

The V and J genes are TRBV9 and TRBJ2-1; D unclear. This CDR3 spans 15 amino acids. Germline lookup yields CDR1 SGDLS and CDR2 YYNGEE. The V gene lost 6 bases and the J gene lost 2 bases, with 15 bases spanning the gap. DNA for the CDR3: TGTGCCAGCACTCCGGGTGACCAAGCCTACAATGAGCAGTTCTTC. Translating it yields CASTPGDQAYNEQFF.

This clone was detected a few times. The J gene is TRBJ1-4, the V gene TRBV7-2, with D perhaps matching TRBD1 (6 bases). V lost 1 base and J 7 bases, leaving 13 bases between the germline ends. CDR3 length: 15 residues. The V gene's germline CDR1 is SGHTA and CDR2 FQGNSA. CDR3 coding DNA: TGTGCCAGCAGCTTAGGCGGGCAGGGGTTTGAAAAACTGTTTTTT. Residues: CASSLGGQGFEKLFF.

There are a few counts of this clone. This chain uses TRBV7-9 with TRBJ2-5; no definite D call. The germline CDR1 and CDR2 sequences are SEHNR and FQNEAQ (reference sequence). The V and J ends lost 2 bases and 5 bases respectively, with 9 bases between them. The CDR3 length is 13 residues. CDR3 DNA sequence: TGTGCCAGCAGCTTAATCGGTGCGGAGACCCAGTACTTC. Translation: CASSLIGAETQYF.

The CDR3 spells CAWFKAAKNIQYF. The CDR3 nucleotides are TGTGCCTGGTTTAAGGCGGCCAAAAACATTCAGTACTTC. V usage is TRBV30 and J usage is TRBJ2-4; D is unresolved. V was shortened by 5 bases and J by 1 base, with 9 bases between the two germline ends. This CDR3 has 13 amino acids. Germline CDR1 is GTSNPN and CDR2 is SVGIG (reference sequence).

The chain combines TRBV5-1 with TRBJ1-2, with 9 positions matching TRBD1. Trimming took 0 bases from V and 8 from J; bases not matched to a gene: 2. This CDR3 contains 13 residues. In germline, CDR1 is SGHRS, CDR2 YFSETQ. As DNA, the CDR3 is TGCGCCAGCAGCTTGGGGACAGGGGACGGCTACACCTTC. Its protein product is CASSLGTGDGYTF.

The CDR3 DNA sequence: TGCAGTGCTAGCACGCAGGGGACCCAGTACTTC. It translates to CSASTQGTQYF. The rearrangement joins TRBV20-1 to TRBJ2-5, with D perhaps matching TRBD1 (5 bases). Between the trimmed V and J ends, which lost 3 bases and 7 bases, there was a span of 9 bases. Germline V gives CDR1 DFQATT, CDR2 SNEGSKA (reference sequence). The CDR3 extends over 11 amino acids.

J is TRBJ2-5 and V is TRBV5-1; D may be TRBD1 (6 bases). Trimming removed 1 base at V and 5 bases at J, with 12 bases between. The CDR3 has 14 residues. Germline CDR1 and CDR2: SGHRS and YFSETQ. The chain's CDR3 is CASSLRQQGETQYF. The CDR3 DNA is TGCGCCAGCAGCTTGAGGCAGCAGGGGGAGACCCAGTACTTC. Variable domain in full (rest from reference TRBV5-1 and TRBJ2-5): KAGVTQTPRYLIKTRGQQVTLSCSPISGHRSVSWYQQTPGQGLQFLFEYFSETQRNKGNFPGRFSGRQFSNSRSEMNVSTLELGDSALYLCASSLRQQGETQYFGPGTRLLVL.